The rows below give T cell receptor beta chains drawn from one sample of a study of blood T cell repertoires in COVID-19. Method: immunoSEQ multiplex PCR; TCRdb's copy keeps in-frame clones and lacks some. The table includes 250,000 to 300,000 clones, 83% detected once. Sample: peripheral blood. These receptor sequences come from a man aged 60 to 69 who had recovered from COVID-19. Both conserved end residues are part of each CDR3. Fields, in order: J gene, clone size, D gene, V gene, CDR3 protein, CDR3 DNA. A D gene is named only where the DNA matches it firmly. Not every row has a clone size; where given, it reads once, few, many or a size class.

J gene: TRBJ1-1; clone size: NA; D gene: NA; V gene: TRBV5-1; CDR3 protein: CASQTTGGVNTEAFF; CDR3 DNA: TGCGCCAGCCAAACGACAGGAGGCGTGAACACTGAAGCTTTCTTT
J gene: TRBJ2-3; clone size: few; D gene: NA; V gene: TRBV29-1; CDR3 protein: CSAENTDTQYF; CDR3 DNA: TGCAGCGCAGAGAATACTGATACGCAGTATTTT
J gene: TRBJ2-3; clone size: NA; D gene: TRBD1; V gene: TRBV7-3; CDR3 protein: CASSLTTDRVFPDTQYF; CDR3 DNA: TGTGCCAGCAGCTTAACCACGGACAGGGTATTCCCAGATACGCAGTATTTT
J gene: TRBJ2-1; clone size: NA; D gene: NA; V gene: TRBV5-8; CDR3 protein: CASSFYRYNEQFF; CDR3 DNA: TGTGCCAGCAGCTTCTACCGTTACAATGAGCAGTTCTTC
J gene: TRBJ1-5; clone size: NA; D gene: NA; V gene: TRBV19; CDR3 protein: CASSIYTGGGGNQPQHF; CDR3 DNA: TGTGCCAGTAGTATCTACACAGGAGGGGGGGGGAATCAGCCCCAGCATTTT
J gene: TRBJ1-5; clone size: NA; D gene: NA; V gene: TRBV2; CDR3 protein: CASRGIKGSNQPQHF; CDR3 DNA: TGTGCCAGCAGGGGAATTAAGGGGAGCAATCAGCCCCAGCATTTT
J gene: TRBJ2-1; clone size: NA; D gene: TRBD2; V gene: TRBV9; CDR3 protein: CASSVDLTGGTYNEQFF; CDR3 DNA: TGTGCCAGCAGCGTAGATCTAACGGGGGGTACCTACAATGAGCAGTTCTTC
J gene: TRBJ1-2; clone size: NA; D gene: TRBD1; V gene: TRBV7-2; CDR3 protein: CASTRDRGNYGYTF; CDR3 DNA: TGTGCCAGCACCCGGGACAGGGGAAACTATGGCTACACCTTC
J gene: TRBJ2-1; clone size: NA; D gene: NA; V gene: TRBV27; CDR3 protein: CASSLPSPPPEQFF; CDR3 DNA: TGTGCCAGCAGTTTACCGAGTCCCCCTCCTGAGCAGTTCTTC
J gene: TRBJ2-2; clone size: NA; D gene: NA; V gene: TRBV28; CDR3 protein: CASTSGTNTGELFF; CDR3 DNA: TGTGCCAGCACTTCGGGGACGAACACCGGGGAGCTGTTTTTT
J gene: TRBJ2-1; clone size: NA; D gene: NA; V gene: TRBV4-2; CDR3 protein: CASSQDSWDSPYNEQFF; CDR3 DNA: TGTGCCAGCAGCCAAGATTCCTGGGACTCACCCTACAATGAGCAGTTCTTC
J gene: TRBJ2-2; clone size: NA; D gene: NA; V gene: TRBV19; CDR3 protein: CASSMGHRTGELFF; CDR3 DNA: TGTGCCAGTAGTATGGGACATCGAACCGGGGAGCTGTTTTTT
J gene: TRBJ2-6; clone size: NA; D gene: NA; V gene: TRBV5-1; CDR3 protein: CASKQGNGANVLTF; CDR3 DNA: TGCGCCAGCAAGCAGGGGAATGGGGCCAACGTCCTGACTTTC
J gene: TRBJ1-4; clone size: once; D gene: NA; V gene: TRBV11-2; CDR3 protein: CASSSGGGATNEKLFF; CDR3 DNA: TGTGCCAGCAGCTCGGGCGGTGGGGCGACTAATGAAAAACTGTTTTTT
J gene: TRBJ1-1; clone size: NA; D gene: NA; V gene: TRBV6-5; CDR3 protein: CASSYTGINTEAFF; CDR3 DNA: TGTGCCAGCAGTTACACGGGAATTAACACTGAAGCTTTCTTT
J gene: TRBJ1-6; clone size: few; D gene: TRBD1; V gene: TRBV2; CDR3 protein: CASSWDRVNSPLHF; CDR3 DNA: TGTGCCAGCAGTTGGGACAGGGTCAATTCACCCCTCCACTTT
J gene: TRBJ2-1; clone size: NA; D gene: TRBD1; V gene: TRBV6-5; CDR3 protein: CASTVGTGLNEQFF; CDR3 DNA: TGTGCCAGCACCGTAGGGACAGGGCTCAATGAGCAGTTCTTC
J gene: TRBJ2-7; clone size: few; D gene: NA; V gene: TRBV7-9; CDR3 protein: CASRPDTSYEQYF; CDR3 DNA: TGTGCCAGCAGACCCGACACCTCCTACGAGCAGTACTTC
J gene: TRBJ2-5; clone size: NA; D gene: TRBD2; V gene: TRBV6-1; CDR3 protein: CASSEVAASGGAYQETQYF; CDR3 DNA: TGTGCCAGCAGTGAAGTAGCGGCTAGCGGGGGGGCGTACCAAGAGACCCAGTACTTC
J gene: TRBJ1-5; clone size: few; D gene: NA; V gene: TRBV10-3; CDR3 protein: CAISKAAGNNQPQHF; CDR3 DNA: TGTGCCATCAGTAAGGCGGCGGGAAACAATCAGCCCCAGCATTTT
J gene: TRBJ2-1; clone size: once; D gene: TRBD2; V gene: TRBV5-1; CDR3 protein: CASSPGTSGGNEQFF; CDR3 DNA: TGCGCCAGCAGCCCCGGGACTAGCGGGGGAAATGAGCAGTTCTTC
J gene: TRBJ2-3; clone size: NA; D gene: NA; V gene: TRBV28; CDR3 protein: CASSRPRDTNTQYF; CDR3 DNA: TGTGCCAGCAGTAGACCCCGCGACACGAATACGCAGTATTTT